Following are 14 T cell receptor beta chains from one sample sequenced in a study of blood T cell repertoires in COVID-19. Sequencing used immunoSEQ multiplex PCR; TCRdb keeps in-frame clones, though not all of them. The sample consists of a few hundred thousand clones, 85% of them appearing once. Specimen: peripheral blood. The source of these receptors is a human donor in a cohort sampled during active COVID-19.

The V call is TRBV5-4, the J call TRBJ1-1; TRBD1 is a possible D gene (5 bases). CDR1 is SGHNT, CDR2 YYREEE, per germline (reference sequence). The length of the CDR3 is 14 residues. V lost 5 bases to trimming and J lost 4 bases, with 15 bases between them. The CDR3 region is CASSFRQNITEAFF. As DNA, the CDR3 is TGTGCCAGCAGTTTTAGACAGAATATCACTGAAGCTTTCTTT.

The chain combines TRBV2 with TRBJ1-5; no clear D. CDR1 SNHLY and CDR2 FYNNEI come from the germline V gene. The CDR3 is made up of 15 amino acids. Trimming removed 6 bases at V and 2 bases at J, with 14 bases between. CDR3 coding DNA: TGTGCCAGCAGAGCCGGTCCCGCCCGCAATCAGCCCCAGCATTTT. This encodes CASRAGPARNQPQHF.

The genes are TRBV11-2 and TRBJ2-7; maybe TRBD1 (5 bases). Trimming pared 2 bases from V and 0 bases from J, leaving 17 bases between. This CDR3 is 17 amino acids long. Germline values: CDR1 SGHAT, CDR2 FQNNGV. The CDR3 loop is CASSLNTGPSSSYEQYF. CDR3 coding DNA: TGTGCCAGCAGCTTAAACACAGGCCCCTCCAGCTCCTACGAGCAGTACTTC.

V usage is TRBV13 and J usage is TRBJ2-3; D remains unclear. V was pared by 11 bases and J by 2 bases, with 17 bases between. CDR3 length equals 14 residues. CDR1 PRHDT and CDR2 FYEKMQ come from the germline V gene (reference sequence). CDR3 sequence (DNA): TGTGCCTGTTCTTCAGGTTCGGTCACAGATACGCAGTATTTT. Protein sequence: CACSSGSVTDTQYF.

J is TRBJ2-3 and V is TRBV9, with D perhaps TRBD2 (5 bases). The CDR3 contains 16 residues. Trimming removed 4 bases at V and 1 base at J, with 16 bases between. Looked up from germline, CDR1 is SGDLS and CDR2 is YYNGEE. CDR3 nucleotide sequence: TGTGCCAGCAGCTCACGCGAGGGTCGACGCACAGATACGCAGTATTTT. This codes for CASSSREGRRTDTQYF.

The J gene is TRBJ2-1, the V gene TRBV6-5, with 8 bases matching TRBD2. The CDR3 consists of 14 residues. The germline V gene encodes CDR1 MNHEY and CDR2 SVGAGI. V was clipped by 4 bases and J by 9 bases; unmatched bases: 8. The CDR3 here is CASSSETSVIEQFF. The DNA of the CDR3 is TGTGCCAGCAGTTCGGAGACTAGCGTAATTGAGCAGTTCTTC.

V is TRBV6-5 and J is TRBJ1-2; a weak D match, TRBD1 (6 bases). This CDR3 comprises 14 residues. The ends were cut back, 4 bases at V and 4 bases at J, with 13 bases in the middle. The germline gives CDR1 MNHEY, CDR2 SVGAGI. The CDR3 here is CASSSQGQLYGYTF. CDR3 in DNA: TGTGCCAGCAGTTCACAGGGTCAGCTCTATGGCTACACCTTC.

The rearrangement links TRBV11-2 to TRBJ2-7, with D perhaps matching TRBD2 (5 bases). Germline V gene sequence: CDR1 SGHAT, CDR2 FQNNGV. Between the trimmed V and J ends, which lost 2 bases and 6 bases, there was a span of 8 bases. This CDR3 contains 12 residues. The CDR3 region is CASSLPGGEQYF. The CDR3, as DNA: TGTGCCAGCAGCTTACCAGGAGGCGAGCAGTACTTC.

This rearrangement joins TRBV7-3 to TRBJ2-2, with D perhaps TRBD2 (6 bases). The length of the CDR3 is 14 residues. Germline V gives CDR1 SGHTA, CDR2 FQGTGA. The V and J ends lost 6 bases and 5 bases respectively, with 13 bases between them. The CDR3 loop is CASRQGLRTGELFF. The CDR3 nucleotides read TGTGCCAGCAGGCAAGGACTAAGGACCGGGGAGCTGTTTTTT.

The rearrangement joins TRBV7-9 to TRBJ1-1, with 8 bases matching TRBD1. V gave up 2 bases and J gave up 7 bases; unmatched junction bases: 3. The length of the CDR3 is 13 residues. Germline V gene sequence: CDR1 SEHNR, CDR2 FQNEAQ (reference sequence). The CDR3: CASSLTTGGEAFF. DNA for the CDR3: TGTGCCAGCAGCTTAACCACAGGGGGTGAAGCTTTCTTT. The full variable domain, in which reference TRBV7-9 and TRBJ1-1 provide the parts outside the CDR3, is DTGVSQNPRHKITKRGQNVTFRCDPISEHNRLYWYRQTLGQGPEFLTYFQNEAQLEKSRLLSDRFSAERPKGSFSTLEIQRTEQGDSAMYLCASSLTTGGEAFFGQGTRLTVV.

J is TRBJ2-2 and V is TRBV3-1 (or the pseudogene TRBV3-2), with 10 bases identical to TRBD2. The ends lost 4 bases at V and 7 bases at J; junction bases unmatched: 6. Germline CDR1 LGHDT, CDR2 YNNKEL (reference sequence). This CDR3 has 15 residues. CDR3 amino acids: CASSLTSGDGGELFF. CDR3 nucleotides: TGTGCCAGCAGCCTTACTAGCGGGGATGGCGGGGAGCTGTTTTTT.

This clone was seen only once. This chain joins TRBV24-1 and TRBJ2-2; D is unresolved. The germline CDR1 and CDR2 sequences are KGHDR and SFDVKD. The CDR3 spans 15 residues. Trimming shortened V by 0 bases and J by 3 bases, and 7 bases separated the two germline ends. The CDR3 DNA follows: TGTGCCACCAGTGATTTGCCCCAATACACCGGGGAGCTGTTTTTT. Its translation: CATSDLPQYTGELFF.

This clone showed up just a few times. The chain carries TRBV4-1 and TRBJ1-6, with D maybe TRBD1 (5 bases). This CDR3 has 15 residues. Deletions cut 0 bases from V and 7 bases from J, with 10 bases between. CDR1 and CDR2 from the germline V gene are MGHRA and YSYEKL. The CDR3 coding sequence is TGCGCCAGCAGCCAAGAATTACAGGAAAATTCACCCCTCCACTTT. This codes for CASSQELQENSPLHF.

The chain uses TRBV29-1 and TRBJ2-7, with D maybe TRBD2 (5 bases). The germline V gene encodes CDR1 SQVTM and CDR2 ANQGSEA. V gave up 7 bases and J gave up 2 bases, with 12 bases separating them. The CDR3 runs 12 residues. For the CDR3, the DNA is TGCAGCGCCAAGACCGGGACCTACGAGCAGTACTTC. Translation: CSAKTGTYEQYF.